This T cell receptor beta chain is drawn from a study of cytomegalovirus exposure and HLA in healthy donors. Across the study: The approximately 110 validation repertoires, a later analysis reported, used the same platform as the 650 to 800 repertoires from the first cohort. Findings and limits, study-wide: It was confirmed in vitro that three of the CMV-associated chains were specific for CMV antigens. According to the study, approximately 150 TCR beta chains were cytomegalovirus-associated.

The validation cohort, a group of over a hundred subjects, included the donors and was separate from the approximately 700-subject first cohort. The CDR3 has 14 amino acids. Per the germline V gene, CDR1 is SGHTA and CDR2 is FQGNSA. V shed 1 base and J shed 1 base, with 7 bases lying between them. TCRdb's copy holds only in-frame clones and misses some; the assay was immunoSEQ multiplex PCR. Here the sample spans around 140,000 clones, approximately 94% being singletons. Regarding this clone: Its antigen is undetermined.

The rearrangement joins TRBV7-2 to TRBJ1-1, with D unresolved. The TCR was taken from a man between 18 and 29 years old in good health and CMV-seropositive. The sequenced sample consisted of PBMCs. For the CDR3, the DNA is TGTGCCAGCAGCTTAGAGTTGGCGAACACTGAAGCTTTCTTT. Encoded protein: CASSLELANTEAFF.